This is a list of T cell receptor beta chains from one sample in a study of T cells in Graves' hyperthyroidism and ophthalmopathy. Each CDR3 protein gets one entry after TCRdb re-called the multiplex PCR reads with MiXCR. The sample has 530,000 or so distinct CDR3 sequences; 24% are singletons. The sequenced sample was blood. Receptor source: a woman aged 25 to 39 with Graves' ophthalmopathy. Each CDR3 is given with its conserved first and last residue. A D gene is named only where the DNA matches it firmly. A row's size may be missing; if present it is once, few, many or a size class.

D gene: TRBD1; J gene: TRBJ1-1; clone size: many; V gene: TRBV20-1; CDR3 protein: CSASGQGAPRDTEAFF; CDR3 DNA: TGCAGTGCTAGTGGACAGGGGGCCCCTCGGGACACTGAAGCTTTCTTT
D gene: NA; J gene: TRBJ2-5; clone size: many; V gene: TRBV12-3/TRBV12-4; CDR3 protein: CASSPRGRRETQYF; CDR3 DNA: TGTGCCAGCAGTCCCCGGGGTAGGCGAGAGACCCAGTACTTC
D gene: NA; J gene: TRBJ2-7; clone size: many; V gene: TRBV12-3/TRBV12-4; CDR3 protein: CASSFWPYEQYF; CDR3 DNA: TGTGCCAGCAGTTTTTGGCCGTACGAGCAGTACTTC
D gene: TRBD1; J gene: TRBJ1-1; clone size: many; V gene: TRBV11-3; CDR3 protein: CASSLLGQGFGTEAFF; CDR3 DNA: TGTGCCAGCAGCTTACTGGGACAGGGGTTCGGCACTGAAGCTTTCTTT
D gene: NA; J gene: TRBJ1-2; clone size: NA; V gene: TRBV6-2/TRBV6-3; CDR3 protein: CASSKGGGYTF; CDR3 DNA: TGTGCCAGCAGCAAAGGTGGAGGCTACACCTTC
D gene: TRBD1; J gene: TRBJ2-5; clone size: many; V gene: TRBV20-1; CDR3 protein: CSARDQDRQETQYF; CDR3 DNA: TGCAGTGCTAGAGATCAGGACAGGCAAGAGACCCAGTACTTC
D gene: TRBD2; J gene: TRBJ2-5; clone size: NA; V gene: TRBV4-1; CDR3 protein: CASSQTSWTSGSETQYF; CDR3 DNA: TGCGCCAGCAGCCAAACGTCATGGACTAGCGGGAGTGAGACCCAGTACTTC
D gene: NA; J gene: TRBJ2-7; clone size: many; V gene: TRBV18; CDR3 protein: CASSPPAARTYEQYF; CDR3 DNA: TGTGCCAGCTCACCACCGGCCGCTAGAACCTACGAGCAGTACTTC
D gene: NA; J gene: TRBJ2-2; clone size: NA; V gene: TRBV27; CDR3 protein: CASTLGGPRNTGELFF; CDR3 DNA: TGTGCCAGCACCCTAGGGGGGCCCAGGAACACCGGGGAGCTGTTTTTT
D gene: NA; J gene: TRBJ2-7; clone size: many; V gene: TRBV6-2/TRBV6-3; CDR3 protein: CASSYPSSYEQYF; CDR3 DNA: TGTGCCAGCAGTTACCCGTCCTCCTACGAGCAGTACTTC
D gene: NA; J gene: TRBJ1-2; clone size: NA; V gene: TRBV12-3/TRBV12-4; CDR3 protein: CASSLASTHYGYTF; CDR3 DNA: TGTGCCAGCAGTTTAGCGAGTACTCACTATGGCTACACCTTC
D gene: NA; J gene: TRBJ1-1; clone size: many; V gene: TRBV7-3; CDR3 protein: CASSLNLYTEAFF; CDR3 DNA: TGTGCCAGCAGCTTAAATCTATACACTGAAGCTTTCTTT
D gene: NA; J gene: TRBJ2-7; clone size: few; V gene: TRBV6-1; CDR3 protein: CASSVTSGRTYEQYF; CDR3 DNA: TGTGCCAGCAGTGTCACATCGGGGAGGACCTACGAGCAGTACTTC
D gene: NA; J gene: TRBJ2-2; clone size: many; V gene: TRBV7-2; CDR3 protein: CASSSTEGTGELFF; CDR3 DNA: TGTGCCAGCAGCTCAACCGAGGGTACCGGGGAGCTGTTTTTT
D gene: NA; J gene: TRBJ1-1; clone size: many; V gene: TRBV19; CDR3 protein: CASSIARQNTEAFF; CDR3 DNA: TGTGCCAGTAGTATTGCACGGCAGAACACTGAAGCTTTCTTT
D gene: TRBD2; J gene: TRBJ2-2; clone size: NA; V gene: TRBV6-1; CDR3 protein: CASMAGGPSGELFF; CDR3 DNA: TGTGCCAGCATGGCGGGAGGGCCCTCCGGGGAGCTGTTTTTT
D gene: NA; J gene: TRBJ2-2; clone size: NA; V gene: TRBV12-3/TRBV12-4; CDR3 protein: CASGGLYTGELFF; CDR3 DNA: TGTGCCAGCGGGGGGTTGTACACCGGGGAGCTGTTTTTT
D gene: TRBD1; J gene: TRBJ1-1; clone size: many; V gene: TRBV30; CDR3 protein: CAWTADREALNTEAFF; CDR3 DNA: TGTGCCTGGACCGCCGACAGGGAGGCCCTGAACACTGAAGCTTTCTTT
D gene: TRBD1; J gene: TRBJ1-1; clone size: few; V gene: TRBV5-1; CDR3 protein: CASSFFGQGGTEAFF; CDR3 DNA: TGCGCCAGCAGCTTTTTCGGACAGGGGGGTACTGAAGCTTTCTTT
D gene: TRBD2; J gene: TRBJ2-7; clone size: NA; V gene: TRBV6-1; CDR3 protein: CASSKSGASYEQYF; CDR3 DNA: TGTGCCAGCAGCAAGAGCGGGGCCTCCTACGAGCAGTACTTC
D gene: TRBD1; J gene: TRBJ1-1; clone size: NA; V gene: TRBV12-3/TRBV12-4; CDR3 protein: CASSQQGADTEAFF; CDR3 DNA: TGTGCCAGCAGTCAACAGGGGGCAGATACTGAAGCTTTCTTT
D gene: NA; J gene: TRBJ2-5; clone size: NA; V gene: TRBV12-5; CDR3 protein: CASGLVRLTPEQETQYF; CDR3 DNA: TGTGCTAGTGGTTTGGTACGTCTGACACCGGAACAAGAGACCCAGTACTTC
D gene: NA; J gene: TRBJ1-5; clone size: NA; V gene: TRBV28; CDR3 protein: CASSLGVSGSNQPQHF; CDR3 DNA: TGTGCCAGCAGTTTAGGAGTCTCGGGCAGTAATCAGCCCCAGCATTTT
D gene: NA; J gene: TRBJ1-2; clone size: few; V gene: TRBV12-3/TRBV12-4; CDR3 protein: CASREGIYGYTF; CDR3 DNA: TGTGCCAGCAGAGAGGGGATCTATGGCTACACCTTC
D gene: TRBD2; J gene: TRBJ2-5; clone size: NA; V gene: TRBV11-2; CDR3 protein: CASSSGLAGEETQYF; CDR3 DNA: TGTGCCAGCAGCTCCGGACTAGCGGGAGAAGAGACCCAGTACTTC
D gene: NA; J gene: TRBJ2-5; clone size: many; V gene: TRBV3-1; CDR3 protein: CASSQEVGVGETQYF; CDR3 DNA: TGTGCCAGCAGCCAAGAGGTCGGGGTCGGGGAGACCCAGTACTTC